The present entry profiles one TCR beta chain with its context. Its specificity is unknown. A much larger clone is a single base away; this may be a read error. Source study methods: Across clinicopathological groups, CDR3 differences served as the basis for building a distant-metastasis classifier for papillary thyroid cancer. TCRdb re-called the PCR reads with MiXCR. Clone size and V and J calls follow TCRdb, not the original study. Here the sample spans 15,000 or so clones, more than 10% being singletons. The V gene's germline CDR1 is SGHTA and CDR2 FQGNSA. V was pared by 5 bases and J by 2 bases, with 12 bases between. CDR3 length: 15 residues. The data are from a study of metastatic and nonmetastatic thyroid tumors. On the study more broadly: Patients with malignant and benign thyroid disease provided blood and tumor or nodule tissue, whose repertoires were compared. Findings of the study overall: Within blood and tumor, benign nodules reportedly had significantly lower TCR beta diversity than malignant thyroid tumors did.

Every patient underwent thyroid surgery untreated. The TCR was taken from a female donor with papillary thyroid cancer or a benign thyroid nodule (not recorded which). Some clones in this sample may be carry-over from other donors' samples. The chain combines TRBV7-2 with TRBJ2-2, with D hard to call. What was sequenced was blood. CDR3 protein: CTSSRSVTNTGELFF. Here the CDR3 DNA reads TGTACCAGCAGCCGTTCGGTCACCAACACCGGGGAGCTGTTTTTT.